Listed here are 4 T cell receptor beta chains from one sample, sequenced in a study of T cell repertoires in cytomegalovirus infection (dated by TCRdb to about 2019). The instrument given in TCRdb is Illumina HiSeq 1500. The raw public data were reprocessed by TCRdb itself: fastp quality trimming at Q25, MiXCR clonotype calling, in-frame beta chains only. Each record represents a unique CDR3 protein, reported with the most common genes and DNA among its rows. Counted in this sample were roughly 310,000 distinct CDR3 sequences; roughly 17% of them appeared once. Approximately 12% of the sample belongs to the ten largest clones. Sequenced material: PBMCs. Receptors were obtained from a human donor in good health (CMV status not recorded). Some clones in this sample may be carry-over from other donors' samples.

This clonotype was detected only once. The rearrangement links TRBV6-6 to TRBJ2-3, with TRBD1 as a possible D gene (5 bases). CDR3 length: 13 amino acids. The V gene lost 5 bases and the J gene lost 5 bases, with 11 bases spanning the gap. CDR1 and CDR2 (germline): MNHNY, SVGAGI (reference sequence). The CDR3 bases are TGTGCCAGCAGTCTGACAACAGGAGATACGCAGTATTTT. This sequence encodes CASSLTTGDTQYF.

This clonotype was found many times. This chain joins TRBV7-2 and TRBJ1-3, with D hard to call. CDR1 and CDR2 from the germline V gene are SGHTA and FQGNSA. With 6 bases removed from V and 2 bases from J, the gap between germline ends came to 14 bases. The length of the CDR3 is 15 residues. CDR3 loop: CASSNLQGPGNTIYF. For the CDR3, the DNA is TGTGCCAGCAGTAATCTCCAAGGGCCTGGAAACACCATATATTTT. Full variable domain (missing parts from reference TRBV7-2 and TRBJ1-3): GAGVSQSPSNKVTEKGKDVELRCDPISGHTALYWYRQSLGQGLEFLIYFQGNSAPDKSGLPSDRFSAERTGGSVSTLTIQRTQQEDSAVYLCASSNLQGPGNTIYFGEGSWLTVV.

A few counts support this clonotype. V gene TRBV6-1 combines with J gene TRBJ2-5; tentative D call: TRBD2 (5 bases). Trimming took 1 base from V and 7 from J, leaving 10 bases between them. CDR1 is MNHNS and CDR2 is SASEGT in the germline V gene. There are 13 residues in the CDR3. CDR3 loop: CASSEGNSGTQYF. In DNA form, the CDR3 reads TGTGCCAGCAGTGAAGGAAACAGCGGGACCCAGTACTTC.

This clonotype occurred many times. The chain has TRBV5-6 and TRBJ1-1; 11 bases align to TRBD1. The CDR3 runs to 18 residues. Germline-derived CDR1 and CDR2 are SGHDT and YYEEEE. The junction had 14 bases not matched to a gene; V was cut back by 3 bases and J by 4 bases. The CDR3: CASSSSIRTGGAFTEAFF. The CDR3 region has the DNA TGTGCCAGCAGCTCATCGATTCGGACAGGGGGCGCGTTCACTGAAGCTTTCTTT.